This TCR beta chain was captured in a study of T cells after yellow fever vaccination. At the level of the study: Fractions low in cell number were prepared with SMART-Seq v4 Ultra Low Input.

Germline assignment: CDR1 SGDLS and CDR2 YYNGEE. The CDR3 covers 16 residues. The junction had 7 bases not matched to a gene; V was cut back by 3 bases and J by 6 bases. Regarding the study as a whole: There was a small share of clonotypes that showed up in both the CD4 and CD8 compartments. A faster peak, day 5 versus 15, was reached by the weaker secondary response.

One entry per CDR3 protein results from TCRdb running MiXCR on the 5' RACE reads. The table shows 65,000 to 90,000 distinct CDR3 sequences, with about an eighth occurring only once. The chain is built from TRBV9 and TRBJ2-2, with 11 bases lining up with TRBD1. The input for sequencing was CD8+ T cells not binding an NS4B(214-222) dextramer, sorted from PBMCs, taken roughly 20 days after the first yellow fever vaccination. The source of this sequence is a man aged 18 to 35 who received the YFV17D yellow fever vaccine. The CDR3 bases are TGTGCCAGCAGCGACCGGGACAGGGGGTTTTCCGGGGAGCTGTTTTTT. It specifies CASSDRDRGFSGELFF.